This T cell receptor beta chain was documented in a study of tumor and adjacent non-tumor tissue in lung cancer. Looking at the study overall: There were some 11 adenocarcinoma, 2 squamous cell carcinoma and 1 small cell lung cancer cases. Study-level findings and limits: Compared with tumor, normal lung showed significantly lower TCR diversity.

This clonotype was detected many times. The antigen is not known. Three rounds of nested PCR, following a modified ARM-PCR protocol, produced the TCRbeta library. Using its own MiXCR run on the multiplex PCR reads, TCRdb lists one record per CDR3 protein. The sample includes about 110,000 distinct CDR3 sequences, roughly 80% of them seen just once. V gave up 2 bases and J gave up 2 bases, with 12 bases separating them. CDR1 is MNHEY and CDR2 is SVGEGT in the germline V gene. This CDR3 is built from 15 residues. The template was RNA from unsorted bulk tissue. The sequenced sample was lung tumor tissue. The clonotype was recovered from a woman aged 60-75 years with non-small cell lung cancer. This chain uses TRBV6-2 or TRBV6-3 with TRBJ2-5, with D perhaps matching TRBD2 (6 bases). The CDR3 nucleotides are TGTGCCAGCAGTTACGCGACGGGAGAACAAGAGACCCAGTACTTC. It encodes CASSYATGEQETQYF.